Detailed here is one TCR beta chain. These data belong to a study of blood T cells in healthy people across ages. Next came a second PCR, run for about 6 to 11 cycles, which used a sample-barcoded 5' primer along with a J-beta primer mix. TCRdb re-called the 5' RACE reads with MiXCR, one entry per CDR3 protein. This table holds about 780,000 distinct CDR3 sequences, 35% to 50% found once. This CDR3 has 15 residues. Germline V gene lookup returns CDR1 DFQATT and CDR2 SNEGSKA (reference sequence). V dropped 5 bases and J dropped 0 bases, with 14 bases sitting between them. Material: blood. The chain is built from TRBV20-1 and TRBJ2-1, with D unclear. The source of this sequence is a man of 80 years or more in good health. CDR3 bases: TGCAGTGCTCCTCCGACCACGAGCTCCTACAATGAGCAGTTCTTC. This translates into CSAPPTTSSYNEQFF.